The 21 T cell receptor beta chains presented below share a single source sample, sequenced in a study of CD8 T cells in Susac syndrome. Reverse transcription of about 0.5 to 1 ug RNA used random hexamers. TCRdb passed the immunoSEQ multiplex PCR reads through MiXCR, listing each CDR3 protein once. The sample has about 280,000 distinct CDR3 sequences; 70% to 90% are singletons. The sample comprised CD8+ T cells from PBMCs. The receptor set was obtained from a human donor with multiple sclerosis.

The J gene is TRBJ1-2, the V gene TRBV30, with TRBD1 as a possible D gene (5 bases). The CDR3 totals 11 residues. Germline CDR1 GTSNPN, CDR2 SVGIG (reference sequence). Trimming took 4 bases from V and 7 from J, leaving 10 bases between them. The CDR3: CAWTQDIGYTF. The CDR3, as DNA: TGTGCCTGGACTCAGGACATTGGCTACACCTTC.

This chain links TRBV9 with TRBJ2-3; D not resolved. The V gene lost 0 bases and the J gene lost 4 bases, with 6 bases spanning the gap. CDR1 and CDR2 from the germline V gene are SGDLS and YYNGEE. This CDR3 spans 13 amino acids. CDR3 sequence: CASSVAFPDTQYF. CDR3 nucleotides: TGTGCCAGCAGCGTAGCTTTCCCAGATACGCAGTATTTT.

V and J are TRBV11-2 and TRBJ2-3; 9 bases align to TRBD1. V dropped 6 bases and J dropped 4; count of bases not matched to a gene: 8. Germline CDR1 reads SGHAT; CDR2 reads FQNNGV. This CDR3 is 15 amino acids long. CDR3 bases: TGTGCCAGCAGACAACGGGACAGGGTAGCAGATACGCAGTATTTT. Protein product: CASRQRDRVADTQYF.

This rearrangement joins TRBV15 to TRBJ2-1; D not certain. CDR1 LNHNV and CDR2 YYDKDF come from the germline V gene (reference sequence). V was clipped by 3 bases and J by 6 bases, with 6 bases between them. This CDR3 has 12 amino acids. CDR3 amino acids: CATSSGGNEQFF. CDR3 sequence (DNA): TGTGCCACCAGCAGCGGTGGCAATGAGCAGTTCTTC.

The genes are TRBV27 and TRBJ2-7; the D gene is possibly TRBD2 (5 bases). Germline V gene sequence: CDR1 MNHEY, CDR2 SMNVEV (reference sequence). V was cut by 5 bases and J by 5 bases, with 16 bases left in between. This CDR3 has 14 amino acids. The CDR3 DNA is TGTGCCAGCAGTAGGCGGGCCAGCTGGGACGAGCAGTACTTC. Its protein product is CASSRRASWDEQYF.

This sequence joins TRBV9 and TRBJ1-1; no definite D call. Germline V gene sequence: CDR1 SGDLS, CDR2 YYNGEE. Trimming took 0 bases from V and 1 from J, leaving 10 bases between them. The CDR3 loop spans 15 amino acids. CDR3 residues: CASSVGGSANTEAFF. The CDR3 DNA reads as TGTGCCAGCAGCGTAGGAGGGTCGGCGAACACTGAAGCTTTCTTT.

The rearrangement links TRBV30 to TRBJ1-5; a weak D match, TRBD1 (5 bases). CDR3 length: 12 amino acids. The germline V and J ends were trimmed by 2 bases and 6 bases, with 8 bases remaining between them. Looked up from germline, CDR1 is GTSNPN and CDR2 is SVGIG (reference sequence). CDR3 protein: CAWSSGTQPQHF. The CDR3 DNA reads as TGTGCCTGGAGTTCCGGGACTCAGCCCCAGCATTTT.

This clonotype has more than one count but fewer than ten. The chain recombines TRBV5-6 with TRBJ2-7; D is perhaps TRBD1 (5 bases). CDR1 is SGHDT and CDR2 is YYEEEE in the germline V gene. The germline V and J ends were trimmed by 0 bases and 5 bases, with 9 bases remaining between them. The CDR3 is made up of 13 amino acids. The CDR3 sequence is CASSLGRANEQYF. The CDR3 DNA sequence: TGTGCCAGCAGCTTGGGCAGGGCGAACGAGCAGTACTTC.

The chain employs TRBV12-3 or TRBV12-4 and TRBJ1-2; no clear D gene. CDR3 length: 14 residues. Deletions cut 1 base from V and 4 bases from J, with 10 bases between. The CDR3 is CASSLEVTGYGYTF. CDR3 DNA sequence: TGTGCCAGCAGTTTAGAGGTCACCGGCTATGGCTACACCTTC.

The chain uses TRBV19 and TRBJ1-2; unclear D gene. The V gene's germline CDR1 is LNHDA and CDR2 SQIVND (reference sequence). Trimming shortened V by 6 bases and J by 3 bases, and 8 bases separated the two germline ends. The CDR3 covers 12 residues. CDR3 bases: TGTGCCAGTAGATCGGGGTACTATGGCTACACCTTC. The encoded protein is CASRSGYYGYTF.

The V and J genes are TRBV4-2 and TRBJ2-7; D perhaps matches TRBD2 (6 bases). This CDR3 has 12 residues. V gave up 2 bases and J gave up 6 bases, with 8 bases separating them. Germline values: CDR1 LGHNA, CDR2 YNFKEQ. The CDR3 loop reads CASSQRRVEQYF. The CDR3 region has the DNA TGTGCCAGCAGCCAAAGGAGGGTCGAGCAGTACTTC.

In this sample, this clonotype turned up once. V usage is TRBV27 and J usage is TRBJ2-3; D perhaps matches TRBD1 (5 bases). CDR1 is MNHEY and CDR2 is SMNVEV in the germline V gene (reference sequence). The CDR3 covers 16 residues. Between the trimmed V and J ends, which lost 6 bases and 4 bases, there was a span of 20 bases. CDR3 region: CASSPGLGFEADTQYF. CDR3 nucleotides: TGTGCCAGCAGCCCAGGGTTGGGCTTCGAGGCAGATACGCAGTATTTT.

The chain has TRBV2 and TRBJ2-6; TRBD1 agrees at 7 bases. Germline values: CDR1 SNHLY, CDR2 FYNNEI. CDR3 length: 15 residues. V gave up 7 bases and J gave up 3 bases; unmatched junction bases: 6. For the CDR3, the DNA is TGTGCCAGCATGGGTACAGGGGATGGGGCCAACGTCCTGACTTTC. This translates into CASMGTGDGANVLTF.

The chain joins TRBV27 to TRBJ2-7; 8 bases line up with TRBD2. Germline V CDR1 and CDR2: MNHEY, SMNVEV (reference sequence). The junction had 5 bases not matched to a gene; V was cut back by 0 bases and J by 4 bases. The CDR3 runs 15 residues. The CDR3 DNA is TGTGCCAGCAGTTTATCGCCGGGAGGGCCTTACGAGCAGTACTTC. This codes for CASSLSPGGPYEQYF.

V and J are TRBV13 and TRBJ1-4; 10 bases map to TRBD1. CDR1 and CDR2 from the germline V gene are PRHDT and FYEKMQ (reference sequence). V trimming: 5 bases; J trimming: 0 bases; junction bases outside the gene matches: 9. The CDR3 is 18 amino acids. CDR3 loop: CASSKAQDRGTTNEKLFF. The CDR3 bases are TGTGCCAGCAGCAAAGCGCAGGACAGGGGGACAACTAATGAAAAACTGTTTTTT.

In nucleotides, the CDR3 is TGTGCCAGCAGCCCCGGGACAGGGGGCGACTATGGCTACACCTTC. This sequence encodes CASSPGTGGDYGYTF. The gene calls are TRBV7-9 and TRBJ1-2; 12 positions match TRBD1. The V gene's germline CDR1 is SEHNR and CDR2 FQNEAQ (reference sequence). The CDR3 has 15 amino acids. The V segment lost 5 bases and the J segment 3 bases; nucleotides outside the gene matches: 4.

DNA of the CDR3: TGTGCCAGCAGCGGATTAGCGGGAGGGCTCGAGACCCAGTACTTC. Its translation: CASSGLAGGLETQYF. The V gene is TRBV5-4, the J gene TRBJ2-5; 11 positions agree with TRBD2. The V and J ends lost 4 bases and 5 bases, in that order; junction bases with no gene match: 7. The CDR3 has 15 residues. Germline lookup yields CDR1 SGHNT and CDR2 YYREEE (reference sequence).

This chain links TRBV27 with TRBJ2-1; a weak D match, TRBD2 (5 bases). Germline V gene lookup returns CDR1 MNHEY and CDR2 SMNVEV (reference sequence). CDR3 length: 14 residues. V dropped 7 bases and J dropped 7 bases, with 17 bases sitting between them. CDR3 region: CASTSERAGNEQFF. The DNA for the CDR3 is TGTGCCAGCACGAGCGAGAGGGCCGGGAATGAGCAGTTCTTC.

This clonotype was recorded once. The rearrangement joins TRBV28 to TRBJ1-2; D perhaps matches TRBD1 (5 bases). The germline gives CDR1 MDHEN, CDR2 SYDVKM. With 5 bases removed from V and 6 bases from J, the gap between germline ends came to 13 bases. The CDR3 extends over 13 amino acids. CDR3 region: CASSPGLLHGYTF. Here the CDR3 DNA reads TGTGCCAGCAGTCCAGGGTTGCTGCATGGCTACACCTTC.

This rearrangement joins TRBV9 to TRBJ1-4, with D uncertain. Trimming shortened V by 0 bases and J by 2 bases, and 8 bases separated the two germline ends. Per the germline V gene, CDR1 is SGDLS and CDR2 is YYNGEE. There are 15 residues in the CDR3. The CDR3 bases are TGTGCCAGCAGCGTAGCCGGGGTGACTAATGAAAAACTGTTTTTT. It encodes CASSVAGVTNEKLFF.

J is TRBJ2-1 and V is TRBV9; perhaps TRBD2 as D (5 bases). In germline, CDR1 is SGDLS, CDR2 YYNGEE. This CDR3 region has 17 residues. V dropped 2 bases and J dropped 2 bases, with 17 bases sitting between them. The CDR3 loop reads CASSVEAQPGTYNEQFF. The CDR3 DNA sequence: TGTGCCAGCAGCGTCGAGGCGCAGCCCGGGACCTACAATGAGCAGTTCTTC. Looking up the rest from reference TRBV9 and TRBJ2-1 gives the full variable domain: DSGVTQTPKHLITATGQRVTLRCSPRSGDLSVYWYQQSLDQGLQFLIQYYNGEERAKGNILERFSAQQFPDLHSELNLSSLELGDSALYFCASSVEAQPGTYNEQFFGPGTRLTVL.